These 5 T cell receptor beta chains share one sample of origin, sequenced in a study of cytomegalovirus exposure and HLA in healthy donors. The PCR was carried out with 60 Vbeta primers and 13 Jbeta primers. Sequenced by immunoSEQ multiplex PCR; TCRdb stores in-frame clones only, minus some. The sample records about 140,000 clones, around 66% being singletons. Sequencing used PBMCs. The receptors were sampled from a woman between 55 and 75 years old in good health and CMV-seronegative.

This clone was picked up a small number of times. The gene calls are TRBV7-2 and TRBJ2-5; D perhaps matches TRBD1 (6 bases). Trimming cost V 5 bases and J 5 bases, with 15 bases left between them. This CDR3 is 14 amino acids long. Germline CDR1 and CDR2: SGHTA and FQGNSA. CDR3 sequence (DNA): TGTGCCAGCAGCGCAACAGGGAGTTCGGAGACCCAGTACTTC. As protein: CASSATGSSETQYF.

This clone was seen a few times. V and J are TRBV19 and TRBJ2-7, with 9 positions matching TRBD1. The V segment lost 10 bases and the J segment 5 bases; nucleotides outside the gene matches: 18. Germline CDR1 LNHDA, CDR2 SQIVND (reference sequence). The CDR3 loop spans 16 amino acids. The DNA for the CDR3 is TGTGCCACCTCGCTTCTAGGGACAGGGATAATCCACGAGCAGTACTTC. This translates into CATSLLGTGIIHEQYF.

The chain is built from TRBV9 and TRBJ1-1; D uncertain. Germline V CDR1 and CDR2: SGDLS, YYNGEE. This CDR3 is built from 14 residues. Trimming left V 0 bases short and J 1 base short, with 7 bases between. This chain's CDR3 is CASSVAPENTEAFF. The CDR3 DNA reads as TGTGCCAGCAGCGTAGCCCCAGAGAACACTGAAGCTTTCTTT.

This clone was seen a handful of times. The chain joins TRBV27 to TRBJ2-1, with a tentative D call TRBD1 (5 bases). V was shortened by 6 bases and J by 0 bases, with 18 bases between the two germline ends. CDR3 length: 17 residues. Germline-derived CDR1 and CDR2 are MNHEY and SMNVEV (reference sequence). In nucleotides, the CDR3 is TGTGCCAGCAGGGACACTTGGACGTATAGCTCCTACAATGAGCAGTTCTTC. This gives the protein CASRDTWTYSSYNEQFF.

The genes are TRBV5-4 and TRBJ1-2; D not certain. The CDR3 contains 17 residues. Per the germline V gene, CDR1 is SGHNT and CDR2 is YYREEE (reference sequence). The V and J ends lost 5 bases and 5 bases respectively, with 25 bases between them. In nucleotides, the CDR3 is TGTGCCAGCAGTAGAGTTCCGGATCCGCGGGCTTCGTATGGCTACACCTTC. Translation: CASSRVPDPRASYGYTF.